These T cell receptor beta chains were read from a single sample in a study of blood T cell repertoires in COVID-19. Method: immunoSEQ multiplex PCR; TCRdb's copy keeps in-frame clones and lacks some. The sample contains roughly 100,000 clones, around 80% of which appear only once. Sequencing was done on a sample of peripheral blood. The source of these receptors is a man in his 70s with acute or convalescent COVID-19. Both conserved end residues are part of each CDR3. The D gene is left open where the match is weak. Some rows mark clone size as missing; the rest say once, few, many or name a class of expanded clone.

cdr3_length,v_call,d_call,clone_size,j_call,cdr3_nt,cdr3_aa
15,TRBV18,TRBD2,-,TRBJ2-7,TGTGCCAGCTCTTCGGGACTAGCGGGTAACTACGAGCAGTACTTC,CASSSGLAGNYEQYF
12,TRBV28,-,-,TRBJ2-1,TGTGCCAGCAGTTTAAGTAACCACAGGCAGTTCTTC,CASSLSNHRQFF
13,TRBV5-1,-,-,TRBJ2-5,TGCGCCAGCAGCTTACAGGGTCAGGAGACCCAGTACTTC,CASSLQGQETQYF
17,TRBV18,TRBD2,-,TRBJ2-3,TGTGCCAGCTCACGAATAGCGGGGGGGCGGAGCACAGATACGCAGTATTTT,CASSRIAGGRSTDTQYF
16,TRBV9,TRBD2,-,TRBJ2-3,TGTGCCAGCAGCGTAGGCATCGGGACTAACACAGATACGCAGTATTTT,CASSVGIGTNTDTQYF
14,TRBV11-2,TRBD1,-,TRBJ1-1,TGTGCCAGCAGCATACAGGGGATGAACACTGAAGCTTTCTTT,CASSIQGMNTEAFF
15,TRBV2,-,-,TRBJ1-5,TGTGCCAGCAGTGTGGCCCCGGAGGGCTTTCAGCCCCAGCATTTT,CASSVAPEGFQPQHF
15,TRBV19,TRBD1,-,TRBJ2-3,TGTGCCAGTAGTCTACAGGGGGCTGAGACAGATACGCAGTATTTT,CASSLQGAETDTQYF
11,TRBV12-3/TRBV12-4,TRBD1,-,TRBJ2-1,TGTGCCAGCAAGTTTCTCGGACAGGAGTTCTTC,CASKFLGQEFF
15,TRBV5-1,TRBD1,-,TRBJ2-1,TGCGCCAGCAGCGCCGGGACAGCCTTCATTGATGAGCAGTTCTTC,CASSAGTAFIDEQFF
15,TRBV14,-,-,TRBJ2-2,TGTGCCAGCAGCCAAGATAGGGGCTGGACCGGGGAGCTGTTTTTT,CASSQDRGWTGELFF
16,TRBV4-3,TRBD1,-,TRBJ1-1,TGCGCCAGCAGCCAACACTCGGGACAGCTGAACACTGAAGCTTTCTTT,CASSQHSGQLNTEAFF
15,TRBV14,TRBD1,-,TRBJ2-7,TGTGCCAGCAGCCAAGTAGGGGACAGGCGCTACGAGCAGTACTTC,CASSQVGDRRYEQYF
17,TRBV9,TRBD1,-,TRBJ1-4,TGTGCCAGCAGCGTAGGAACAGGGGGTGGGATGAATGAAAAACTGTTTTTT,CASSVGTGGGMNEKLFF
17,TRBV18,TRBD1,-,TRBJ2-4,TGTGCCAGCTCACCACCGACAGGGAATAGAGCCAAAAACATTCAGTACTTC,CASSPPTGNRAKNIQYF
12,TRBV28,-,-,TRBJ2-1,TGTGCCAGCAGAGAACGACTCACAGAGCAGTTCTTC,CASRERLTEQFF
16,TRBV7-2,TRBD2,-,TRBJ2-5,TGTGCCAGCAGCCGGGGACTAGCGGGAATGAGAGAGACCCAGTACTTC,CASSRGLAGMRETQYF
14,TRBV30,-,-,TRBJ2-3,TGTGCCTTCACATCCTTGCCCCCCACAGATACGCAGTATTTT,CAFTSLPPTDTQYF
15,TRBV10-1,TRBD1,-,TRBJ2-1,TGCGCCAGCAGTGAAGGGACAGGGAGTGGTTATGAGCAGTTCTTC,CASSEGTGSGYEQFF
15,TRBV27,TRBD1,many,TRBJ1-5,TGTGCCAGCAGTTTCCAGGGGGCGGGCAATCAGCCCCAGCATTTT,CASSFQGAGNQPQHF
14,TRBV18,-,-,TRBJ2-3,TGTGCCAGCTCAGTTCAGACTAGCACAGATACGCAGTATTTT,CASSVQTSTDTQYF
11,TRBV2,TRBD1,-,TRBJ1-2,TGTGCCCGACAGGGCATTTATGGCTACACCTTC,CARQGIYGYTF
13,TRBV19,TRBD1,-,TRBJ2-1,TGTGCCACCGACAGGGTAGAGGACAATGAGCAGTTCTTC,CATDRVEDNEQFF
17,TRBV27,-,-,TRBJ1-4,TGTGCCAGCAGTTTATGGGCCAGGGGTAGGGCTAATGAAAAACTGTTTTTT,CASSLWARGRANEKLFF
15,TRBV11-1,TRBD1,once,TRBJ2-7,TGTGCCAGCAGCATCCTACCGACAGGGGGCAACGAGCAGTACTTC,CASSILPTGGNEQYF
16,TRBV7-6,TRBD2,-,TRBJ2-7,TGTGCCAGCAGCAATGAATTCAGCGGGGGCGTGTACGAGCAGTACTTC,CASSNEFSGGVYEQYF
16,TRBV6-5,-,-,TRBJ2-7,TGTGCCAGCAGTTACTCGGTGACAGGTCTTCCCTACGAGCAGTACTTC,CASSYSVTGLPYEQYF
15,TRBV11-3,-,once,TRBJ2-1,TGTGCCAGCCAACCAACTACGCGGAACAACAATGAGCAGTTCTTC,CASQPTTRNNNEQFF
12,TRBV5-1,-,-,TRBJ1-6,TGCGCCAGCAGCCCTCAGGGTGAGCCCCTCCACTTT,CASSPQGEPLHF
14,TRBV6-2/TRBV6-3,-,-,TRBJ1-5,TGTGCCAGCAGTTACGGGGAGAGCAATCAGCCCCAGCATTTT,CASSYGESNQPQHF
11,TRBV20-1,-,-,TRBJ2-5,TGCAGTGCACCGCAGGGGGGGACCCAGTACTTC,CSAPQGGTQYF
16,TRBV7-8,-,-,TRBJ2-6,TGTGCCAGCAGCTTAGGAGGAACCTCTGGGGCCAACGTCCTGACTTTC,CASSLGGTSGANVLTF
16,TRBV4-1,TRBD1,-,TRBJ1-2,TGCGCCAGCAGCCCACAGGACAGGGCCGTAAACTATGGCTACACCTTC,CASSPQDRAVNYGYTF
12,TRBV11-2,-,-,TRBJ1-5,TGTGCCAGCAGCTTAGCCGGGCAGCCCCAGCATTTT,CASSLAGQPQHF
15,TRBV6-5,TRBD1,-,TRBJ1-2,TGTGCCAGCAGTTACACAGGGGGAGCTAACTATGGCTACACCTTC,CASSYTGGANYGYTF
15,TRBV19,-,-,TRBJ2-7,TGTGCCAGTAGTATGCCAGGAGGAAGCTCCTACGAGCAGTACTTC,CASSMPGGSSYEQYF
14,TRBV7-9,TRBD1,-,TRBJ1-2,TGTGCCAGCAGCTTGGCGGGGACAGGCGCTGGCTACACCTTC,CASSLAGTGAGYTF
13,TRBV6-1,TRBD2,-,TRBJ2-3,TGTGCCAGCAGTGAACTGGGGGGGGATACGCAGTATTTT,CASSELGGDTQYF
15,TRBV3-1/TRBV3-2,-,once,TRBJ1-2,TGTGCCAGCAGCCCGCGCAGGGAGGTTAACTATGGCTACACCTTC,CASSPRREVNYGYTF
13,TRBV6-4,TRBD2,-,TRBJ2-3,TGTGCCAGCAGGCGGGAGGGCACAGATACGCAGTATTTT,CASRREGTDTQYF
15,TRBV27,-,-,TRBJ2-3,TGTGCCAGCAGTCAACTAGCTAGAGACGCAGATACGCAGTATTTT,CASSQLARDADTQYF
12,TRBV19,-,-,TRBJ1-2,TGTGCCAGTAGTATGGGGCGACATGGCTACACCTTC,CASSMGRHGYTF
15,TRBV7-6,-,few,TRBJ1-6,TGTGCCAGCAGCTTAGAGAGCTCCTATAATTCACCCCTCCACTTT,CASSLESSYNSPLHF
14,TRBV4-3,-,-,TRBJ1-2,TGCGCCAGCAGCCAGGGGCAATTCACCTATGGCTACACCTTC,CASSQGQFTYGYTF
15,TRBV6-5,-,-,TRBJ1-2,TGTGCCAGCAGGGTTCTCCGGGGGGCGAACTATGGCTACACCTTC,CASRVLRGANYGYTF
13,TRBV29-1,TRBD1,-,TRBJ2-3,TGCAGCTCCCGGGACAGTAGCACAGATACGCAGTATTTT,CSSRDSSTDTQYF
13,TRBV12-3/TRBV12-4,-,-,TRBJ1-5,TGTGCCAGCAGTTTCACTGAGCATCAGCCCCAGCATTTT,CASSFTEHQPQHF
14,TRBV29-1,TRBD2,-,TRBJ2-1,TGCAGCGTTGTTTCGGGGGGATCATACAATGAGCAGTTCTTC,CSVVSGGSYNEQFF
13,TRBV25-1,TRBD1,-,TRBJ2-1,TGTGCCAGCAGTGCAGGGACAGTTAATGAGCAGTTCTTC,CASSAGTVNEQFF
15,TRBV2,-,once,TRBJ2-7,TGTGCCAGCGGACGGGAAACAGGGGGGGCTTACGAGCAGTACTTC,CASGRETGGAYEQYF
13,TRBV30,-,-,TRBJ1-5,TGTGCCTGGAGTGTAAGGGGGAATCAGCCCCAGCATTTT,CAWSVRGNQPQHF
15,TRBV6-5,-,-,TRBJ1-1,TGTGCCAGCAGCTGGCAGAGTGGAGCGAACACTGAAGCTTTCTTT,CASSWQSGANTEAFF
12,TRBV6-1,-,-,TRBJ1-1,TGTGCCAGCGAACAGTCGAACACTGAAGCTTTCTTT,CASEQSNTEAFF
12,TRBV19,-,-,TRBJ2-1,TGTGCCAGTAGTATAGTACTCAATGAGCAGTTCTTC,CASSIVLNEQFF
13,TRBV7-8,-,-,TRBJ2-7,TGTGCCAGCTCTCGAGAGCGGTCCTACGAGCAGTACTTC,CASSRERSYEQYF
15,TRBV3-1/TRBV3-2,-,-,TRBJ1-1,TGTGCCAGCAGCCAAGATCCTATTTCCTCAATGCGAGCTTTCTTT,CASSQDPISSMRAFF
14,TRBV5-1,TRBD1,-,TRBJ1-4,TGCGCCAGCAGCATACAGGGGATTAATGAAAAACTGTTTTTT,CASSIQGINEKLFF
15,TRBV11-2,TRBD2,-,TRBJ2-1,TGTGCCAGCAGCTTAGATGGGAGAGGACTAGGGGTGCAGTTCTTC,CASSLDGRGLGVQFF
12,TRBV12-3/TRBV12-4,-,once,TRBJ1-5,TGTGCCAGCAGGGTCACAAATCAGCCCCAGCATTTT,CASRVTNQPQHF